This T cell receptor beta chain was sequenced in a study of shared clonotypes between healthy human individuals. Sorted subsets were amplified in replicate PCRs using approximately 0.2 ug DNA, around 30,000 T cell genomes. The assay was immunoSEQ multiplex PCR, and TCRdb's table has in-frame clones only and misses some. The table shows about 2 million clones, with about 95% occurring only once. Naive CD8 populations comprised CD45RO-negative cells positively selected for CCR7, excluding terminally differentiated effector memory CD45RA+ cells. Germline V lookup: CDR1 SGHVS, CDR2 FNYEAQ. The CDR3 sequence is 15 residues long. V was shortened by 3 bases and J by 3 bases, with 12 bases between the two germline ends. Regarding the study as a whole: Around 4.9% of naive CD4 clonotypes were shared across four donors. Researchers found naive subsets generally carried larger estimated richness than memory subsets.

For this clone: Its antigen is currently unknown.

Sequencing input: naive CD8+ T cells sorted from blood. The source is a man younger than 35 in good health. V usage is TRBV7-6 and J usage is TRBJ2-1, with D uncertain. CDR3 DNA sequence: TGTGCCAGCAGCTTGAGCGTCGGCGACTACAATGAGCAGTTCTTC. Protein: CASSLSVGDYNEQFF.